What follows are 20 T cell receptor beta chains derived from one specimen sequenced in a study of blood T cell repertoires in COVID-19. Here immunoSEQ multiplex PCR was the method, and the copy in TCRdb shows in-frame clones only, minus some. This table has 310,000 or so clones, 80% to 90% appearing once. The source material was peripheral blood. Receptors were obtained from a man younger than 35 who had recovered from COVID-19.

The chain has TRBV4-1 and TRBJ2-7; tentatively, D is TRBD1 (6 bases). Looked up from germline, CDR1 is MGHRA and CDR2 is YSYEKL. V was shortened by 0 bases and J by 2 bases, with 14 bases between the two germline ends. This CDR3 is 16 amino acids long. The CDR3 loop is CASSQEGADGTYEQYF. CDR3 nucleotide sequence: TGCGCCAGCAGCCAAGAGGGGGCGGACGGGACCTACGAGCAGTACTTC.

The genes are TRBV15 and TRBJ2-3, with TRBD2 matching over 8 bases. Germline CDR1 is LNHNV and CDR2 is YYDKDF (reference sequence). Unmatched junction bases numbered 6, after V lost 3 bases and J lost 4 bases. The CDR3 loop spans 15 amino acids. The CDR3 loop is CATSSVAGHPDTQYF. As DNA, the CDR3 is TGTGCCACCAGCAGTGTAGCGGGACACCCAGATACGCAGTATTTT.

V gene TRBV7-3 combines with J gene TRBJ1-2, with 11 bases aligning to TRBD1. The CDR3 runs to 14 residues. Germline CDR1 SGHTA, CDR2 FQGTGA. Germline trimming cut 5 bases from V and 7 bases from J; bases unmatched to any gene: 6. The CDR3 is CASSLGQGDGGYTF. Here the CDR3 DNA reads TGTGCCAGCAGCCTGGGACAGGGGGACGGTGGCTACACCTTC. Full variable domain (outside the CDR3, taken from reference TRBV7-3 and TRBJ1-2): GAGVSQTPSNKVTEKGKYVELRCDPISGHTALYWYRQSLGQGPEFLIYFQGTGAADDSGLPNDRFFAVRPEGSVSTLKIQRTERGDSAVYLCASSLGQGDGGYTFGSGTRLTVV.

This rearrangement joins TRBV19 to TRBJ2-5; TRBD2 matches 10 bases. Losses at the gene ends were 4 bases for V and 5 bases for J; bases not matched to a gene: 10. Germline V gene lookup returns CDR1 LNHDA and CDR2 SQIVND (reference sequence). CDR3 length: 16 residues. CDR3 loop: CASSSPKRGGLETQYF. In DNA form, the CDR3 reads TGTGCCAGTAGTAGCCCTAAGCGGGGGGGCCTGGAGACCCAGTACTTC.

V is TRBV19 and J is TRBJ2-1, with 8 bases identical to TRBD2. This CDR3 is built from 16 residues. The germline V gene has CDR1 LNHDA and CDR2 SQIVND (reference sequence). The V segment lost 3 bases and the J segment 5 bases; nucleotides outside the gene matches: 9. The CDR3 DNA is TGTGCCAGTAGTATCCCCCTGAGCGGGAGAGACAATGAGCAGTTCTTC. Translating it yields CASSIPLSGRDNEQFF.

The chain has TRBV5-5 and TRBJ2-5; possibly TRBD1 for D (5 bases). Germline CDR1 reads SGHKS; CDR2 reads YYEKEE (reference sequence). CDR3 length: 15 amino acids. V was cut by 0 bases and J by 5 bases, with 14 bases left in between. The CDR3 DNA follows: TGTGCCAGCAGCTTGGGGGGCTTTGAATTGGAGACCCAGTACTTC. Protein: CASSLGGFELETQYF. Supplemented by reference TRBV5-5 and TRBJ2-5, the full variable domain reads DAGVTQSPTHLIKTRGQQVTLRCSPISGHKSVSWYQQVLGQGPQFIFQYYEKEERGRGNFPDRFSARQFPNYSSELNVNALLLGDSALYLCASSLGGFELETQYFGPGTRLLVL.

This rearrangement joins TRBV7-2 to TRBJ1-4; a possible D gene is TRBD1 (6 bases). CDR3 size: 14 residues. The V end was cut by 2 bases, the J end by 5 bases, with 9 bases between. Germline assignment: CDR1 SGHTA and CDR2 FQGNSA. CDR3 residues: CASSLTGLNEKLFF. DNA of the CDR3: TGTGCCAGCAGCTTAACAGGGCTGAATGAAAAACTGTTTTTT.

The chain recombines TRBV6-2 or TRBV6-3 with TRBJ1-5, with a tentative D call TRBD1 (5 bases). The CDR3 loop spans 14 amino acids. V dropped 1 base and J dropped 3 bases, with 7 bases sitting between them. CDR1 is MNHEY, CDR2 SVGEGT, per germline. DNA for the CDR3: TGTGCCAGCAGTTACTTGGACACCAATCAGCCCCAGCATTTT. Amino acid sequence: CASSYLDTNQPQHF.

The rearrangement uses TRBV2 and TRBJ2-7, with D possibly being TRBD1 (7 bases). Per the germline V gene, CDR1 is SNHLY and CDR2 is FYNNEI. CDR3 size: 14 residues. The V end was cut by 5 bases, the J end by 2 bases, with 13 bases between. In nucleotides, the CDR3 is TGTGCCAGCAGTCGCGGGGACAGCACCTACGAGCAGTACTTC. Its translation is CASSRGDSTYEQYF.

The rearrangement links TRBV28 to TRBJ1-6; D gene ambiguous. Germline assignment: CDR1 MDHEN and CDR2 SYDVKM. This CDR3 is built from 13 residues. The V end lost 6 bases, the J end lost 6 bases, and 9 bases lay between the germline ends. The CDR3 here is CASSFKLNSPLHF. The CDR3 DNA follows: TGTGCCAGCAGCTTTAAACTTAATTCACCCCTCCACTTT.

The chain has TRBV4-1 and TRBJ2-7, with 8 bases fitting TRBD1. Germline values: CDR1 MGHRA, CDR2 YSYEKL. V gave up 1 base and J gave up 5 bases; unmatched junction bases: 10. The CDR3 runs 16 residues. The CDR3 sequence is CASSQGPFPTGDEQYF. CDR3 sequence (DNA): TGCGCCAGCAGCCAAGGACCCTTCCCGACAGGGGACGAGCAGTACTTC.

The chain is built from TRBV19 and TRBJ1-1, with unresolved D. The CDR3 totals 13 residues. With 6 bases removed from V and 1 base from J, the gap between germline ends came to 9 bases. CDR1 is LNHDA, CDR2 SQIVND, per germline (reference sequence). The CDR3 reads CASRARTNTEAFF. CDR3 sequence (DNA): TGTGCCAGTAGGGCCAGAACGAACACTGAAGCTTTCTTT.

This sequence joins TRBV18 and TRBJ2-7; TRBD2 matches at 10 bases. CDR1 is KGHSH and CDR2 is LQKENI in the germline V gene. The CDR3 sequence is 14 residues long. V trimming: 4 bases; J trimming: 3 bases; junction bases outside the gene matches: 3. Here the CDR3 reads CASSQASGGYEQYF. CDR3 nucleotide sequence: TGTGCCAGCTCACAGGCTAGCGGGGGCTACGAGCAGTACTTC.

The chain employs TRBV7-2 and TRBJ2-7; tentatively, D is TRBD2 (5 bases). The CDR3 is made up of 13 amino acids. Germline CDR1 reads SGHTA; CDR2 reads FQGNSA. Deletions cut 2 bases from V and 4 bases from J, with 9 bases between. CDR3 bases: TGTGCCAGCAGCTTAAGCGAGGGTTACGAGCAGTACTTC. It specifies CASSLSEGYEQYF.

The genes are TRBV11-3 and TRBJ2-2; the D gene is possibly TRBD2 (5 bases). Trimming removed 5 bases at V and 2 bases at J, with 9 bases between. The CDR3 length is 14 residues. Germline CDR1 reads SGHNT; CDR2 reads YENEEA. The CDR3: CASSLGGNTGELFF. CDR3 bases: TGTGCCAGCAGCCTAGGAGGCAACACCGGGGAGCTGTTTTTT.

The sample holds one count of this clone. This CDR3 reads CASRTPTGRNQPQHF. The CDR3, as DNA: TGTGCCAGCAGGACCCCCACAGGCCGTAATCAGCCCCAGCATTTT. The chain carries TRBV6-5 and TRBJ1-5; TRBD1 might be the D (5 bases). The CDR3 length is 15 residues. The germline CDR1 and CDR2 sequences are MNHEY and SVGAGI. The germline V and J ends were trimmed by 6 bases and 4 bases, with 16 bases remaining between them.

J is TRBJ1-2 and V is TRBV29-1; TRBD1 is a possible D gene (6 bases). Trimming removed 6 bases from V and 3 bases from J, with 11 bases in between. This CDR3 has 12 residues. Germline CDR1 reads SQVTM; CDR2 reads ANQGSEA. CDR3 amino acids: CSVLPGDYGYTF. Here the CDR3 DNA reads TGCAGCGTCCTCCCAGGGGACTATGGCTACACCTTC.

J is TRBJ2-7 and V is TRBV25-1; TRBD1 is a possible D gene (6 bases). The CDR3 has 13 residues. V lost 6 bases and J 3 bases, leaving 12 bases between the germline ends. Germline CDR1 and CDR2: MGHDK and SYGVNS. The CDR3 region is CASSPGTHYEQYF. CDR3 in DNA: TGTGCCAGCAGCCCCGGGACACACTACGAGCAGTACTTC.

This chain uses TRBV27 with TRBJ1-1; possibly TRBD1 for D (5 bases). The CDR3 runs 14 residues. The germline CDR1 and CDR2 sequences are MNHEY and SMNVEV (reference sequence). V was clipped by 2 bases and J by 5 bases, with 12 bases between them. CDR3 in amino acids: CASSLGAGITEAFF. The DNA of the CDR3 is TGTGCCAGCAGTTTAGGGGCAGGCATTACTGAAGCTTTCTTT.

V and J are TRBV7-2 and TRBJ2-3; D is undetermined. CDR3 length: 12 residues. Germline V gene sequence: CDR1 SGHTA, CDR2 FQGNSA. V was pared by 2 bases and J by 5 bases, with 5 bases between. The chain's CDR3 is CASSLYGDTQYF. DNA for the CDR3: TGTGCCAGCAGCTTATACGGAGATACGCAGTATTTT.